This T cell receptor beta chain was sequenced during a study of blood T cell repertoires in COVID-19. Study at large: Italy, Spain and the United States were the sources of the convalescent and acute COVID-19 samples. PBMCs, B-cell-depleted T cells, or T cells provided the cDNA or gDNA that made up the material.

In the authors' methods: Amplification with reference gene primers provided the estimates of nucleated cell counts. Profiled with immunoSEQ multiplex PCR; TCRdb holds only in-frame clones, not every one. Clonal size and the V and J genes are those of that table, whereas D and trimming came from the DNA. The sample has approximately 100,000 clones, roughly four fifths seen once. This TCR was recovered from a human donor in a cohort sampled during active COVID-19. Sequencing was done on a sample of peripheral blood.

The CDR3: CASSPGRRAGNQPQHF. CDR3 in DNA: TGTGCCAGCAGTCCCGGCCGGAGGGCTGGCAATCAGCCCCAGCATTTT. The V gene is TRBV6-2 or TRBV6-3, the J gene TRBJ1-5; D remains unclear. The CDR3 runs to 16 residues. Trimming left V 5 bases short and J 2 bases short, with 16 bases between. Germline assignment: CDR1 MNHEY and CDR2 SVGEGT.